The 6 T cell receptor beta chains below come from one sample, sequenced in a study of CD8+ T cells in alopecia areata. Treatment given: oral pan-JAK inhibitor, 5-10 mg twice daily. Investigators isolated RNA and reverse transcribed it into cDNA to act as the sequencing template. The data were produced by immunoSEQ multiplex PCR, yet TCRdb's version contains in-frame clones alone and is incomplete. The table shows about 200,000 clones, with roughly 60% occurring only once. The material was CD4+ T cells sorted from blood, obtained at week 24, from a patient treated with tofacitinib. The receptor source for this set is a human donor with alopecia areata.

The V and J genes are TRBV4-3 and TRBJ2-4; 7 positions match TRBD1. CDR1 and CDR2 (germline): LGHNA, YSLEER. CDR3 size: 18 residues. The ends lost 0 bases at V and 7 bases at J; junction bases unmatched: 15. The CDR3 spells CASSQDHSPTGVRNIQYF. The CDR3 nucleotides are TGCGCCAGCAGCCAAGATCATAGCCCAACAGGGGTGCGGAACATTCAGTACTTC.

This clone showed up just a few times. The gene calls are TRBV19 and TRBJ2-3; 9 bases map to TRBD1. The V gene's germline CDR1 is LNHDA and CDR2 SQIVND (reference sequence). Trimming cost V 6 bases and J 6 bases; bases outside gene matches: 4. The CDR3 consists of 13 residues. The DNA for the CDR3 is TGTGCCAGTAGCGGGACAGGGTTGGATACGCAGTATTTT. The encoded protein is CASSGTGLDTQYF.

The chain links TRBV29-1 to TRBJ2-1, with 10 bases matching TRBD1. CDR3 length: 15 amino acids. V was pared by 7 bases and J by 0 bases, with 6 bases of the junction left unmatched. In germline, CDR1 is SQVTM, CDR2 ANQGSEA. The CDR3 DNA is TGCAGCGCCGGGACAGGGGAGAGCTCCTACAATGAGCAGTTCTTC. Translated, it gives CSAGTGESSYNEQFF.

The sample holds one count of this clone. V usage is TRBV4-1 and J usage is TRBJ2-1, with 7 bases matching TRBD1. The trim removed 2 bases at V and 6 bases at J, leaving 1 base unmatched. Germline loops: CDR1 MGHRA, CDR2 YSYEKL. The CDR3 contains 13 residues. DNA for the CDR3: TGCGCCAGCAGCCAACCAGGGGGCAATGAGCAGTTCTTC. Its protein product is CASSQPGGNEQFF.

This clone was counted a few times. This chain connects TRBV7-8 to TRBJ2-1, with D hard to call. The CDR3 length is 13 residues. Germline V gene data show CDR1 as SGHVS and CDR2 as FQNEAQ. With 1 base removed from V and 6 bases from J, the gap between germline ends came to 7 bases. The CDR3 protein is CASSLEMLNEQFF. CDR3 in DNA: TGTGCCAGCAGCTTAGAGATGCTCAATGAGCAGTTCTTC.

The chain recombines TRBV18 with TRBJ1-1; tentatively, D is TRBD1 (5 bases). The CDR3 is 17 residues long. V lost 6 bases and J 0 bases, leaving 20 bases between the germline ends. Per germline, CDR1 KGHSH and CDR2 LQKENI. CDR3 sequence: CASSRGRERAMNTEAFF. The CDR3, as DNA: TGTGCCAGCTCCCGGGGGAGGGAGAGAGCGATGAACACTGAAGCTTTCTTT. Combining the CDR3 with reference TRBV18 and TRBJ1-1 gives the whole variable domain NAGVMQNPRHLVRRRGQEARLRCSPMKGHSHVYWYRQLPEEGLKFMVYLQKENIIDESGMPKERFSAEFPKEGPSILRIQQVVRGDSAAYFCASSRGRERAMNTEAFFGQGTRLTVV.